A selection of T cell receptor beta chains follows, all from one sample in a study of T cell repertoires in cytomegalovirus infection. MiXCR, run by TCRdb on the reads, gives a single entry per CDR3 protein. The data show some 150,000 distinct CDR3 sequences, with around 30% seen just once and about 50% held by the top ten. No antigen has been assigned to these receptors. The source was CD8+ T cells from cultured PBMCs, collected from culture after CMV antigen stimulation. Every receptor here comes from a human donor in good health (CMV status not recorded). Some clones in this sample may be carry-over from other donors' samples. Each CDR3 is given with its conserved first and last residue. Each record gives: clone size, V gene, CDR3 protein. Only part of the rows carry a size: once, few, many, or a class if the clone is expanded.

many,TRBV7-8,CASTLGVEETQYF
-,TRBV2,CASRAPGQGYSNQPQHF
few,TRBV20-1,CSAGLIAGYTF
-,TRBV6-7,CASSPYSRTANTEAFF
once,TRBV24-1,CATSDPLAGNSYNEQFF
-,TRBV5-1,CASSLGQGAVYEQYF
few,TRBV7-9,CASGGREGTEAFF
-,TRBV19,CASSMRQDGYEQYF
-,TRBV12-3/TRBV12-4,CASSGHAHTQYF
few,TRBV27,CASSQGDIQYF
once,TRBV20-1,CSALVGTEYEQYF
-,TRBV11-2,CASSLGGVPTDTQYF
-,TRBV12-3/TRBV12-4,CASSLAAESYEQYF
-,TRBV9,CASSGGQPNVETQYF
many,TRBV5-1,CASSPEEGRIFVYGYTF
many,TRBV11-2,CASSQTVSPTDTQYF
few,TRBV28,CASSLLGSTSTDTQYF
few,TRBV24-1,CVTSDSSLEGAYNEQFF
-,TRBV5-4,CASSFYGNSNQPQHF
-,TRBV11-3,CASSLGSGGREQFF
-,TRBV7-4,CASSPGTAGNTIYF
many,TRBV30,CAWETGSSYEQYF
-,TRBV12-5,CASGLVFNEQFF
many,TRBV6-1,CASSEERMGGYEQYF
-,TRBV14,CASSQTGGYYNEQFF
few,TRBV12-3/TRBV12-4,CASSLSSGEGDTQYF
-,TRBV29-1,CSVLTGDILIEQYF
many,TRBV5-6,CASSLVAPQGGSYNEQFF
-,TRBV19,CASSSLRPNQPQHF
-,TRBV11-2,CASSFFNSGANVLTF